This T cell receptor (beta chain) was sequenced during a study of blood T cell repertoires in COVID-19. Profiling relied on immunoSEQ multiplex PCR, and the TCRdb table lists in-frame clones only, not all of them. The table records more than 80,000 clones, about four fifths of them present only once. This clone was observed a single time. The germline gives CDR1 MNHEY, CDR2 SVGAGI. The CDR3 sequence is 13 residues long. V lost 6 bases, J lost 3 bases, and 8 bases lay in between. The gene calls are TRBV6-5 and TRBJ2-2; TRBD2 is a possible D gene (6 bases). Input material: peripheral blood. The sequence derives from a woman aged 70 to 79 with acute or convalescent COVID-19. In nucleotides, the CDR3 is TGTGCCAGCAGGTGGGGGGACACCGGGGAGCTGTTTTTT. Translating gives CASRWGDTGELFF.